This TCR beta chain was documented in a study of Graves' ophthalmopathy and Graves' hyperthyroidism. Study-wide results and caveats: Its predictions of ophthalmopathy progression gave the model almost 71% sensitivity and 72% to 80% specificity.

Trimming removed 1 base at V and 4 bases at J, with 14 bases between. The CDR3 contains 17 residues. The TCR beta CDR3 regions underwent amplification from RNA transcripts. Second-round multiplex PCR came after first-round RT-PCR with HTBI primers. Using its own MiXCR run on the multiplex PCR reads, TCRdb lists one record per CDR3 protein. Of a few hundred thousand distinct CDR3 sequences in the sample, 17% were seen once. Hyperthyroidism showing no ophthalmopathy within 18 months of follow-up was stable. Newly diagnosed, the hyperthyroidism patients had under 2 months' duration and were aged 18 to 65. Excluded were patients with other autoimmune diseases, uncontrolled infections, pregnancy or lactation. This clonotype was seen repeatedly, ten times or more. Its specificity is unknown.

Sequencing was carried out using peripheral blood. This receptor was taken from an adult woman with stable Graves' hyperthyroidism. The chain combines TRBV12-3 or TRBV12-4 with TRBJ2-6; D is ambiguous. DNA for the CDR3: TGTGCCAGCAGTTTAGTCCCTCGACTGACGGGGGCCAACGTCCTGACTTTC. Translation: CASSLVPRLTGANVLTF.